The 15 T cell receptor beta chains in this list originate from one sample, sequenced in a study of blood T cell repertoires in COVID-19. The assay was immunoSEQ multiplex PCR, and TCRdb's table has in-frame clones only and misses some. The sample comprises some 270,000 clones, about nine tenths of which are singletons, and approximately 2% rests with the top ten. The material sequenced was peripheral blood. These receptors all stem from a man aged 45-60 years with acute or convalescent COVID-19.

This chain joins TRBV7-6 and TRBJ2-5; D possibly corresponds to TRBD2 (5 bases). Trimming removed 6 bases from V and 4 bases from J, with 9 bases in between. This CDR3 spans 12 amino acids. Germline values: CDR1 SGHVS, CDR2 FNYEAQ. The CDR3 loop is CASSEGRETQYF. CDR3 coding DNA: TGTGCCAGCAGTGAGGGTCGAGAGACCCAGTACTTC.

CDR3: CASSQDRGGSYGYTF. As DNA, the CDR3 is TGTGCCAGCAGCCAGGACAGGGGAGGAAGCTATGGCTACACCTTC. The rearrangement uses TRBV5-4 and TRBJ1-2; 9 nucleotides line up with TRBD1. Unmatched junction bases numbered 8, after V lost 4 bases and J lost 4 bases. Germline loops: CDR1 SGHNT, CDR2 YYREEE (reference sequence). The CDR3 spans 15 residues.

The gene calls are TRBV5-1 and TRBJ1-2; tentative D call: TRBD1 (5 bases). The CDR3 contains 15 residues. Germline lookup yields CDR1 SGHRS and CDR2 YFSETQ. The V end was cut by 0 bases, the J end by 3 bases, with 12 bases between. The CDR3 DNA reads TGCGCCAGCAGCTTGGTCGGCCAGGGTGACTATGGCTACACCTTC. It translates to CASSLVGQGDYGYTF.

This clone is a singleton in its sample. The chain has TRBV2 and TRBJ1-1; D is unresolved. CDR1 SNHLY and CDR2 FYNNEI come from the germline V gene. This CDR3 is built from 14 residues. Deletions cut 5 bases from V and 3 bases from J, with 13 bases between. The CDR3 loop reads CASSLGRTDTEAFF. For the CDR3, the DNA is TGTGCCAGCAGTCTGGGGAGGACTGACACTGAAGCTTTCTTT.

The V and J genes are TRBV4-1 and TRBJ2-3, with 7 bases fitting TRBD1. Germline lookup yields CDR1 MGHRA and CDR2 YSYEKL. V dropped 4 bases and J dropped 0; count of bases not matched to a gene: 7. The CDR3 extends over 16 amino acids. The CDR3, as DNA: TGCGCCAGCAGCCTATATCGGACAGGTAGCACAGATACGCAGTATTTT. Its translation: CASSLYRTGSTDTQYF.

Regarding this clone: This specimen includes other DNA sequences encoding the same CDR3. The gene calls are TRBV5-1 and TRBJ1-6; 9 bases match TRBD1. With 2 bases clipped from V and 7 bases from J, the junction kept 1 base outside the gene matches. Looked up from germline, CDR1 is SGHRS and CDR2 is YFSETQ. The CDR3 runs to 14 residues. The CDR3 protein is CASSLGQGNSPLHF. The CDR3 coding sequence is TGCGCCAGCAGCTTAGGACAGGGGAATTCACCCCTCCACTTT.

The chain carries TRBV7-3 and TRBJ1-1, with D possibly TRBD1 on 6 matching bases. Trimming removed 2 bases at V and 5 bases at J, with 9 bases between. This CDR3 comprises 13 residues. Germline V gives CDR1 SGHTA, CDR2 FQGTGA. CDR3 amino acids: CASSLGQGTEAFF. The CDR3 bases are TGTGCCAGCAGCTTAGGGCAGGGGACTGAAGCTTTCTTT. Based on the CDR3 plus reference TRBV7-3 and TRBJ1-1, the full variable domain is GAGVSQTPSNKVTEKGKYVELRCDPISGHTALYWYRQSLGQGPEFLIYFQGTGAADDSGLPNDRFFAVRPEGSVSTLKIQRTERGDSAVYLCASSLGQGTEAFFGQGTRLTVV.

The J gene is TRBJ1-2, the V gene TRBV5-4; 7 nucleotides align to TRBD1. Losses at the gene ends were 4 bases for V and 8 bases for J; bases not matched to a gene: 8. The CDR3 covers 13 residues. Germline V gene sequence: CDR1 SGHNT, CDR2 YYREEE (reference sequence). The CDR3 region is CASSVRDSWGYTF. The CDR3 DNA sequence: TGTGCCAGCAGCGTCCGGGACAGCTGGGGCTACACCTTC. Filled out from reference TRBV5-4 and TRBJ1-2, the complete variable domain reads ETGVTQSPTHLIKTRGQQVTLRCSSQSGHNTVSWYQQALGQGPQFIFQYYREEENGRGNFPPRFSGLQFPNYSSELNVNALELDDSALYLCASSVRDSWGYTFGSGTRLTVV.

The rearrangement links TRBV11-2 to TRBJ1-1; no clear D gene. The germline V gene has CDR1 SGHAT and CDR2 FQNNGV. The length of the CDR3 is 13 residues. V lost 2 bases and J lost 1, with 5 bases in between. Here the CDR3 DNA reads TGTGCCAGCAGCTTATCGGGGAACACTGAAGCTTTCTTT. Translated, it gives CASSLSGNTEAFF.

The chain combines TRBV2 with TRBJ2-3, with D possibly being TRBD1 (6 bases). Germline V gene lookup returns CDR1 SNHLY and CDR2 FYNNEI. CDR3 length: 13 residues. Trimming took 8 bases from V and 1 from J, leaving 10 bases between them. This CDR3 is CASSGERTDTQYF. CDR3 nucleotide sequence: TGTGCCAGCTCAGGGGAACGCACAGATACGCAGTATTTT. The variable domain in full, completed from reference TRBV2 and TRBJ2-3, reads EPEVTQTPSHQVTQMGQEVILRCVPISNHLYFYWYRQILGQKVEFLVSFYNNEISEKSEIFDDQFSVERPDGSNFTLKIRSTKLEDSAMYFCASSGERTDTQYFGPGTRLTVL.

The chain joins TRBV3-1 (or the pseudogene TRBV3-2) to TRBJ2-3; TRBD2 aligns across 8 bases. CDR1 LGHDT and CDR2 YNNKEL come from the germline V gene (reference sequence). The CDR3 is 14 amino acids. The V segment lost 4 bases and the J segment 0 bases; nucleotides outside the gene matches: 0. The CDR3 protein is CASSPSGSTDTQYF. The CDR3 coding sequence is TGTGCCAGCAGCCCTAGCGGGAGCACAGATACGCAGTATTTT.

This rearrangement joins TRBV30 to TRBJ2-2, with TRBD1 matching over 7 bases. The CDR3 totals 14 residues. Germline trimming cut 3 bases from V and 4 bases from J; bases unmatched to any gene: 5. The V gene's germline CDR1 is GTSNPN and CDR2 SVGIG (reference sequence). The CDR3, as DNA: TGTGCCTGGAGGAACAGGGGTAGCACCGGGGAGCTGTTTTTT. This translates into CAWRNRGSTGELFF.

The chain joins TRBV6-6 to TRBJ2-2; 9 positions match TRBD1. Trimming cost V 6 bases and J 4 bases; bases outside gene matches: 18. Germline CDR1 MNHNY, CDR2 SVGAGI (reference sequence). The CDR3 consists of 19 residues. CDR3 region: CASSSPPGQGGRSTGELFF. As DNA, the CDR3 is TGTGCCAGCAGCTCACCGCCGGGACAGGGAGGAAGAAGCACCGGGGAGCTGTTTTTT.

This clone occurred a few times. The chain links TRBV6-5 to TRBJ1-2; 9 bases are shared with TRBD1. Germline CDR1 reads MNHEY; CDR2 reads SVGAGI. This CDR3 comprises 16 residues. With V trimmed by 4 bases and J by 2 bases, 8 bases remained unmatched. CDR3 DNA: TGTGCCAGCAGTTTCGGCCCGACAGGGGGGAACTATGGCTACACCTTC. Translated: CASSFGPTGGNYGYTF.

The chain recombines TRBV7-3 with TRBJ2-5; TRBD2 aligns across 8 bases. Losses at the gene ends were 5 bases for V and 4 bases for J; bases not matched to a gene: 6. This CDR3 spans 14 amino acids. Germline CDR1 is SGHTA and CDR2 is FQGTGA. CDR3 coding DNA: TGTGCCAGCAGCCGCGGGGGGCAGGGAGAGACCCAGTACTTC. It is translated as CASSRGGQGETQYF.